Shown below are 8 T cell receptor beta chains from a single sample sequenced in a study of T-cell memory formation after mild COVID-19. TCRdb fed the 5' RACE reads into MiXCR, producing one record per CDR3 protein. The data hold just over 400,000 distinct CDR3 sequences, with about 25% observed a single time. Sample: PBMCs or a T cell subset sorted from them (not recorded which). The origin of the receptors is an adult woman who had mild COVID-19 (a few samples of this study predate the infection). Cell type and time point are not known.

This chain links TRBV6-2 or TRBV6-3 with TRBJ1-1; D remains unclear. Trimming stripped 5 bases from V and 2 bases from J, with 15 bases between. There are 15 residues in the CDR3. Germline CDR1 is MNHEY and CDR2 is SVGEGT. The CDR3 protein is CASSPGGSGNTEAFF. In DNA, the CDR3 is TGTGCCAGCAGTCCCGGTGGTAGTGGTAACACTGAAGCTTTCTTT.

This clonotype was detected many times. This chain connects TRBV4-1 to TRBJ2-1; D perhaps matches TRBD1 (5 bases). CDR1 and CDR2 (germline): MGHRA, YSYEKL. CDR3 length: 16 amino acids. The V end lost 3 bases, the J end lost 3 bases, and 15 bases lay between the germline ends. The CDR3 protein is CASSQVQTANYNEQFF. The CDR3 nucleotides read TGCGCCAGCAGCCAGGTCCAGACAGCCAACTACAATGAGCAGTTCTTC.

This clonotype was seen ten or more times. The J gene is TRBJ2-1, the V gene TRBV11-3; 10 bases map to TRBD2. V dropped 4 bases and J dropped 8; count of bases not matched to a gene: 14. Germline CDR1 reads SGHNT; CDR2 reads YENEEA. CDR3 length: 17 amino acids. In DNA form, the CDR3 reads TGTGCCAGCAGCTCTAGGGTATTAGCGGGAGGAGGTCATGAGCAGTTCTTC. Protein sequence: CASSSRVLAGGGHEQFF. Combining the CDR3 with reference TRBV11-3 and TRBJ2-1 gives the whole variable domain EAGVVQSPRYKIIEKKQPVAFWCNPISGHNTLYWYLQNLGQGPELLIRYENEEAVDDSQLPKDRFSAERLKGVDSTLKIQPAELGDSAVYLCASSSRVLAGGGHEQFFGPGTRLTVL.

The V gene is TRBV27, the J gene TRBJ2-7, with 7 bases lining up with TRBD1. The CDR3 has 15 residues. CDR1 and CDR2 (germline): MNHEY, SMNVEV (reference sequence). Trimming at V came to 6 bases and at J to 1 base, leaving 9 bases not matched to a gene. CDR3 nucleotide sequence: TGTGCCAGCAGCCCTGAAATGGACAGGTCCTACGAGCAGTACTTC. Its translation is CASSPEMDRSYEQYF.

This clonotype was seen a few times. CDR3 sequence reads: CASSQNREQPQHF. In DNA form, the CDR3 reads TGTGCCAGCAGCCAGAACAGGGAACAGCCCCAGCATTTT. The gene calls are TRBV7-6 and TRBJ1-5; D perhaps matches TRBD1 (6 bases). V was trimmed by 5 bases and J by 7 bases, leaving 12 bases between them. The CDR3 spans 13 residues. The germline gives CDR1 SGHVS, CDR2 FNYEAQ. The full variable domain, in which reference TRBV7-6 and TRBJ1-5 provide the parts outside the CDR3, is GAGVSQSPRYKVTKRGQDVALRCDPISGHVSLYWYRQALGQGPEFLTYFNYEAQQDKSGLPNDRFSAERPEGSISTLTIQRTEQRDSAMYRCASSQNREQPQHFGDGTRLSIL.

This clonotype was detected a few times. V usage is TRBV18 and J usage is TRBJ2-5, with TRBD2 matching over 7 bases. CDR1 is KGHSH, CDR2 LQKENI, per germline. This CDR3 region has 15 residues. V dropped 3 bases and J dropped 2; count of bases not matched to a gene: 6. The CDR3 is CASSPGVGGQETQYF. The CDR3 DNA follows: TGTGCCAGCTCACCTGGAGTGGGAGGGCAAGAGACCCAGTACTTC. Complete variable domain (other parts from reference TRBV18 and TRBJ2-5): NAGVMQNPRHLVRRRGQEARLRCSPMKGHSHVYWYRQLPEEGLKFMVYLQKENIIDESGMPKERFSAEFPKEGPSILRIQQVVRGDSAAYFCASSPGVGGQETQYFGPGTRLLVL.

The chain employs TRBV6-1 and TRBJ2-7, with TRBD1 matching over 11 bases. Trimming cost V 4 bases and J 5 bases; bases outside gene matches: 7. Germline V CDR1 and CDR2: MNHNS, SASEGT. The CDR3 runs 15 residues. This CDR3 is CASSGQRDRGNEQYF. The CDR3 coding sequence is TGTGCCAGCAGTGGACAACGGGACAGGGGGAACGAGCAGTACTTC.

This clonotype has only a few counts. The chain uses TRBV5-1 and TRBJ2-5; no firm D call. This CDR3 has 18 residues. Germline V gives CDR1 SGHRS, CDR2 YFSETQ. Trimming pared 0 bases from V and 5 bases from J, leaving 23 bases between. The CDR3 nucleotides read TGCGCCAGCAGCTTGGCCCCGGCCGTTCGGCTGGGTGGGGAGACCCAGTACTTC. It translates to CASSLAPAVRLGGETQYF.